These 10 T cell receptor beta chains came from one sample sequenced in a study of a mutant IDH1 vaccine in newly diagnosed glioma. Time point in this sample: week 35, safety follow-up. The vaccine gave 300 ug of a 20-mer mutant IDH1 peptide subcutaneously per dose. Profiling relied on immunoSEQ multiplex PCR, and the TCRdb table lists in-frame clones only, not all of them. The sample shows about 27,000 clones, roughly 85% of them seen only once. No antigens are known for them. The sequences come from PBMCs, collected from a glioma patient whose treatment included an IDH1 peptide vaccine. All receptors derive from a man aged 25 to 40 with glioma.

The chain uses TRBV7-7 and TRBJ2-5; 10 bases are shared with TRBD1. CDR3 size: 15 residues. Germline trimming cut 5 bases from V and 5 bases from J; bases unmatched to any gene: 8. From germline, CDR1 is SSHAT and CDR2 FNYEAQ (reference sequence). CDR3 region: CASSPGTGVGETQYF. CDR3 DNA sequence: TGTGCCAGCAGCCCCGGGACAGGGGTAGGGGAGACCCAGTACTTC.

This clone was seen a few times. The V and J genes are TRBV10-3 and TRBJ1-5; 9 bases are a match to TRBD1. Germline-derived CDR1 and CDR2 are ENHRY and SYGVKD. The CDR3 has 15 amino acids. V shed 6 bases, J shed 5 bases, and the junction held 8 bases outside the gene matches. Here the CDR3 DNA reads TGTGCCATCAGGGAGGGACAGGGAGGGGATCAGCCCCAGCATTTT. Amino acids: CAIREGQGGDQPQHF.

The chain links TRBV19 to TRBJ2-6, with D unresolved. The germline gives CDR1 LNHDA, CDR2 SQIVND (reference sequence). This CDR3 spans 14 amino acids. V was pared by 1 base and J by 10 bases, with 11 bases between. This CDR3 is CASSIVPAGNVLTF. As DNA, the CDR3 is TGTGCCAGTAGTATAGTACCGGCCGGGAACGTCCTGACTTTC.

The CDR3 loop reads CASSPDLVTYEQYF. The CDR3 DNA reads as TGTGCCAGCAGTCCCGACCTCGTCACTTACGAGCAGTACTTC. The V and J genes are TRBV6-6 and TRBJ2-7; D uncertain. Germline CDR1 MNHNY, CDR2 SVGAGI (reference sequence). The V end lost 5 bases, the J end lost 4 bases, and 15 bases lay between the germline ends. The CDR3 consists of 14 residues.

J is TRBJ2-1 and V is TRBV7-9; D is possibly TRBD1 (6 bases). V lost 1 base, J lost 4 bases, and 8 bases lay in between. The CDR3 runs to 14 residues. Germline V gives CDR1 SEHNR, CDR2 FQNEAQ (reference sequence). The CDR3 coding sequence is TGTGCCAGCAGCTTAGACAGGGAATACAATGAGCAGTTCTTC. Protein: CASSLDREYNEQFF.

This clone was seen more than once but under ten times. The rearrangement uses TRBV6-6 and TRBJ1-1; D is perhaps TRBD1 (6 bases). V dropped 2 bases and J dropped 4 bases, with 11 bases sitting between them. Germline lookup yields CDR1 MNHNY and CDR2 SVGAGI (reference sequence). The CDR3 loop spans 14 amino acids. In DNA, the CDR3 is TGTGCCAGCAGTTACGTAAGGGGGGGCACTGAAGCTTTCTTT. Translated, it gives CASSYVRGGTEAFF.

CDR3 protein: CASSPTGLAMNTGELFF. CDR3 nucleotide sequence: TGCGCCAGCAGCCCCACCGGACTAGCGATGAACACCGGGGAGCTGTTTTTT. The chain combines TRBV5-1 with TRBJ2-2, with 9 positions matching TRBD2. V lost 4 bases and J lost 1; bases outside the gene matches: 8. The germline CDR1 and CDR2 sequences are SGHRS and YFSETQ. The CDR3 has 17 amino acids.

CDR3 amino acids: CATTAGLAGVGTGELFF. In DNA form, the CDR3 reads TGTGCCACTACTGCGGGACTAGCGGGAGTTGGCACCGGGGAGCTGTTTTTT. This sequence joins TRBV21-1 and TRBJ2-2; TRBD2 reflects the table's D call only, with no check against the DNA. TRBV21-1 is deemed a pseudogene. The CDR3 spans 17 residues.

This chain links TRBV10-1 with TRBJ2-2; D possibly corresponds to TRBD2 (6 bases). This CDR3 comprises 13 residues. CDR1 is WNHNN, CDR2 SYGVQD, per germline (reference sequence). V was cut by 0 bases and J by 7 bases, with 6 bases left in between. CDR3 protein: CASSESRGGELFF. The CDR3 region has the DNA TGCGCCAGCAGTGAGTCGCGGGGCGGGGAGCTGTTTTTT.

The V gene is TRBV6-5, the J gene TRBJ1-1, with D perhaps TRBD1 (6 bases). The CDR3 totals 16 residues. Germline V gene lookup returns CDR1 MNHEY and CDR2 SVGAGI. V was trimmed by 2 bases and J by 6 bases, leaving 19 bases between them. The CDR3 loop is CASSYPPGGAGAEAFF. In nucleotides, the CDR3 is TGTGCCAGCAGTTACCCCCCCGGGGGGGCTGGGGCTGAAGCTTTCTTT.